The next 30 T cell receptor beta chains were all read from a single sample in a study of T cell repertoires in cytomegalovirus infection. TCRdb re-analysed the reads in MiXCR, keeping a single row per CDR3 protein. This sample yields hundreds of thousands of distinct CDR3 sequences, of which roughly 16% are seen a single time; 9.5% to 15% belongs to the top ten. The specimen sequenced was PBMCs. Receptors originate from a human donor in good health (CMV status not recorded). Some clones in this sample may be carry-over from other donors' samples.

This clonotype has just a few counts. CDR3 sequence reads: CASSYSLAASTDTQYF. Written as DNA, the CDR3 is TGTGCCAGCAGTTACTCGCTAGCGGCTAGCACAGATACGCAGTATTTT. The chain carries TRBV6-6 and TRBJ2-3, with 7 bases matching TRBD2. Germline loops: CDR1 MNHNY, CDR2 SVGAGI (reference sequence). CDR3 length: 16 residues. V gave up 0 bases and J gave up 0 bases; unmatched junction bases: 3.

This clonotype was recorded at least ten times. The chain couples TRBV12-3 or TRBV12-4 to TRBJ2-5, with D possibly TRBD1 on 5 matching bases. The CDR3 spans 14 residues. The V and J ends lost 4 bases and 1 base respectively, with 10 bases between them. The CDR3 bases are TGTGCCAGCAGTTCCAGGGCGATCCAAGAGACCCAGTACTTC. It specifies CASSSRAIQETQYF.

The chain joins TRBV20-1 to TRBJ1-5; the D gene is possibly TRBD1 (5 bases). Trimming left V 3 bases short and J 6 bases short, with 15 bases between. The CDR3 sequence is 14 residues long. CDR1 is DFQATT, CDR2 SNEGSKA, per germline (reference sequence). In DNA form, the CDR3 reads TGCAGTGCTAGTAATTTGGCGGGGCTTCAGCCCCAGCATTTT. This gives the protein CSASNLAGLQPQHF.

This clonotype came up a few times. The V and J genes are TRBV4-1 and TRBJ1-2; D gene unclear. The V and J ends lost 0 bases and 4 bases respectively, with 9 bases between them. Germline CDR1 and CDR2: MGHRA and YSYEKL. This CDR3 comprises 14 residues. In nucleotides, the CDR3 is TGCGCCAGCAGCCAAGAAGACGAGCGCTATGGCTACACCTTC. It specifies CASSQEDERYGYTF.

This sequence joins TRBV18 and TRBJ1-4; D gene unclear. V was trimmed by 1 base and J by 6 bases, leaving 12 bases between them. Germline CDR1 reads KGHSH; CDR2 reads LQKENI. The CDR3 sequence is 15 residues long. In nucleotides, the CDR3 is TGTGCCAGCTCACCACAGTCTTCGGGGTATGAAAAACTGTTTTTT. Its protein is CASSPQSSGYEKLFF.

This clonotype has only a few counts. The rearrangement links TRBV3-1 to TRBJ1-5; D call uncertain. Germline assignment: CDR1 LGHDT and CDR2 YNNKEL (reference sequence). CDR3 length: 13 amino acids. The V gene lost 4 bases and the J gene lost 2 bases, with 6 bases spanning the gap. The DNA of the CDR3 is TGTGCCAGCAGCCCTCACGGCAATCAGCCCCAGCATTTT. Encoded protein: CASSPHGNQPQHF. The full variable domain, completed using reference TRBV3-1 and TRBJ1-5, is DTAVSQTPKYLVTQMGNDKSIKCEQNLGHDTMYWYKQDSKKFLKIMFSYNNKELIINETVPNRFSPKSPDKAHLNLHINSLELGDSAVYFCASSPHGNQPQHFGDGTRLSIL.

The CDR3 spells CSARKGARGTEAFF. CDR3 nucleotide sequence: TGCAGTGCTAGAAAGGGCGCTCGGGGCACTGAAGCTTTCTTT. The J gene is TRBJ1-1, the V gene TRBV20-1; D gene unclear. Germline V gene data show CDR1 as DFQATT and CDR2 as SNEGSKA (reference sequence). V lost 2 bases and J lost 4, with 14 bases in between. The CDR3 loop spans 14 amino acids.

This clonotype was recorded many times. The chain carries TRBV7-2 and TRBJ2-7; D perhaps matches TRBD2 (5 bases). CDR1 is SGHTA, CDR2 FQGNSA, per germline. The CDR3 has 14 residues. Trimming left V 4 bases short and J 4 bases short, with 14 bases between. CDR3 in amino acids: CASSYDTGRYEQYF. The CDR3 nucleotides are TGTGCCAGCAGCTACGATACGGGGAGATACGAGCAGTACTTC.

The chain carries TRBV4-1 and TRBJ2-6; 7 bases fit TRBD2. With V trimmed by 1 base and J by 6 bases, 3 bases remained unmatched. CDR3 length: 15 residues. CDR1 MGHRA and CDR2 YSYEKL come from the germline V gene. The CDR3 sequence: CASSQGGGLANVLTF. The CDR3 coding sequence is TGCGCCAGCAGCCAAGGGGGGGGACTGGCCAACGTCCTGACTTTC.

Only a few counts were recorded for this clonotype. The chain has TRBV12-3 or TRBV12-4 and TRBJ1-3; weak D call: TRBD1 (5 bases). The V gene lost 3 bases and the J gene lost 4 bases, with 19 bases spanning the gap. The CDR3 is 17 amino acids. As DNA, the CDR3 is TGTGCCAGCAGTTTTATTGGGGGGACGTCCCGAGGAAACACCATATATTTT. Translation: CASSFIGGTSRGNTIYF.

At least ten counts were recorded for this clonotype. The chain combines TRBV6-8 with TRBJ1-2; D is possibly TRBD1 (6 bases). V was pared by 2 bases and J by 8 bases, with 18 bases between. This CDR3 has 15 amino acids. Looked up from germline, CDR1 is MNHGY and CDR2 is SAAAGT. The CDR3 is CASSYQTSGADGYTF. The CDR3 coding sequence is TGTGCCAGCAGTTACCAAACTTCGGGGGCGGACGGCTACACCTTC.

The V and J genes are TRBV28 and TRBJ1-2, with 8 bases aligning to TRBD1. Per the germline V gene, CDR1 is MDHEN and CDR2 is SYDVKM. The V and J ends lost 1 base and 8 bases, in that order; junction bases with no gene match: 12. The CDR3 loop spans 16 amino acids. The CDR3, as DNA: TGTGCCAGCAGTTTATCGGCAGGGGGCGCGTATGGGGGCTACACCTTC. It yields the protein CASSLSAGGAYGGYTF.

This chain uses TRBV12-3 or TRBV12-4 with TRBJ1-6; 7 bases align to TRBD1. J gave up 9 bases and V 8 bases, and 7 bases lay outside the gene matches. The CDR3 sequence is 13 residues long. CDR3 sequence: CASGARGTSPLHF. The CDR3 DNA reads TGTGCCAGCGGGGCCAGGGGGACTTCACCCCTCCACTTT.

This clonotype turned up a few times. The J gene is TRBJ1-1, the V gene TRBV20-1, with TRBD1 identical over 7 bases. The CDR3 is 12 amino acids. Germline V gives CDR1 DFQATT, CDR2 SNEGSKA (reference sequence). Trimming cost V 3 bases and J 5 bases; bases outside gene matches: 3. As DNA, the CDR3 is TGCAGTGCTAGTCGGGACAGAACTGAAGCTTTCTTT. Amino acid sequence: CSASRDRTEAFF.

There are many counts of this clonotype. The chain is built from TRBV25-1 and TRBJ2-5; 7 bases agree with TRBD2. This CDR3 is 15 amino acids long. The germline CDR1 and CDR2 sequences are MGHDK and SYGVNS. The V and J ends lost 3 bases and 5 bases, in that order; junction bases with no gene match: 9. CDR3 region: CASSELAEPRETQYF. The CDR3 DNA follows: TGTGCCAGCAGTGAGCTAGCGGAGCCTCGGGAGACCCAGTACTTC.

This clonotype was counted a few times. This chain joins TRBV19 and TRBJ2-7; 8 nucleotides agree with TRBD1. The CDR3 has 15 residues. Germline V gene sequence: CDR1 LNHDA, CDR2 SQIVND (reference sequence). V lost 5 bases, J lost 4 bases, and 10 bases stayed unmatched. The CDR3, as DNA: TGTGCCAGTAGTTTACAACAGGGGGGCGCTTACGAGCAGTACTTC. Residues: CASSLQQGGAYEQYF.

This clonotype was counted ten times or more. The chain links TRBV7-2 to TRBJ2-7, with D perhaps matching TRBD1 (6 bases). Trimming pared 2 bases from V and 2 bases from J, leaving 13 bases between. Germline CDR1 SGHTA, CDR2 FQGNSA. This CDR3 comprises 15 residues. In nucleotides, the CDR3 is TGTGCCAGCAGCTTATTTCTAACAGGGCCCTACGAGCAGTACTTC. Translated: CASSLFLTGPYEQYF.

This sequence joins TRBV5-4 and TRBJ2-3; 7 bases fit TRBD2. V dropped 3 bases and J dropped 8; count of bases not matched to a gene: 0. The germline CDR1 and CDR2 sequences are SGHNT and YYREEE (reference sequence). The CDR3 contains 11 residues. CDR3 DNA sequence: TGTGCCAGCAGCTGGGGGGGTACGCAGTATTTT. The encoded protein is CASSWGGTQYF.

This clonotype has a handful of counts. The CDR3 DNA follows: TGCAGCGTTGAAGCCGGTCAGGGAAACGAGCAGTACTTC. Encoded protein: CSVEAGQGNEQYF. The chain employs TRBV29-1 and TRBJ2-7; D possibly corresponds to TRBD1 (5 bases). Germline V lookup: CDR1 SQVTM, CDR2 ANQGSEA. V was trimmed by 1 base and J by 5 bases, leaving 12 bases between them. CDR3 length: 13 amino acids.

This clonotype was observed a few times. The chain carries TRBV20-1 and TRBJ2-5; 12 bases fit TRBD1. The CDR3 consists of 18 residues. V shed 1 base and J 5 bases; nucleotides not matched to a gene: 14. CDR1 and CDR2 (germline): DFQATT, SNEGSKA (reference sequence). CDR3 in amino acids: CSARGLQIRDRGRETQYF. CDR3 nucleotides: TGCAGTGCTAGAGGGTTACAAATCCGGGACAGGGGGCGGGAGACCCAGTACTTC.

In this sample, this clonotype turned up a few times. The chain carries TRBV3-1 and TRBJ1-6, with D unresolved. Germline values: CDR1 LGHDT, CDR2 YNNKEL (reference sequence). Trimming took off 0 bases at V and 9 bases at J, with 6 bases between the two ends. This CDR3 has 13 amino acids. The CDR3 here is CASSQDMGSPLHF. The CDR3 DNA reads as TGTGCCAGCAGCCAAGATATGGGTTCACCCCTCCACTTT. The entire variable domain, with the rest obtained from reference TRBV3-1 and TRBJ1-6, is as follows: DTAVSQTPKYLVTQMGNDKSIKCEQNLGHDTMYWYKQDSKKFLKIMFSYNNKELIINETVPNRFSPKSPDKAHLNLHINSLELGDSAVYFCASSQDMGSPLHFGNGTRLTVT.

There are many counts of this clonotype. The chain employs TRBV5-1 and TRBJ2-4; 9 nucleotides align to TRBD1. Germline V gene data show CDR1 as SGHRS and CDR2 as YFSETQ. V was pared by 6 bases and J by 8 bases, with 9 bases of the junction left unmatched. The CDR3 runs 14 residues. In DNA, the CDR3 is TGCGCCAGCACCCCCGGGACAGGGAGTGACATTCAGTACTTC. Protein product: CASTPGTGSDIQYF.

CDR3 sequence (DNA): TGTGCCAGCAGCCCGATGGGGATTAGCACAGATACGCAGTATTTT. Protein sequence: CASSPMGISTDTQYF. This chain connects TRBV9 to TRBJ2-3; the D is unclear. The V and J ends lost 4 bases and 0 bases respectively, with 12 bases between them. CDR1 is SGDLS and CDR2 is YYNGEE in the germline V gene. The CDR3 contains 15 residues.

This clonotype was found many times. The V and J genes are TRBV4-3 and TRBJ1-5; no reliable D call. Germline CDR1 reads LGHNA; CDR2 reads YSLEER. V was clipped by 0 bases and J by 7 bases, with 7 bases between them. The CDR3 runs to 13 residues. CDR3 in amino acids: CASSQDLDQPQHF. In DNA, the CDR3 is TGCGCCAGCAGCCAAGATCTGGACCAGCCCCAGCATTTT.

This chain uses TRBV28 with TRBJ2-2; 8 bases fit TRBD2. The CDR3 has 18 amino acids. V lost 3 bases and J lost 6; bases outside the gene matches: 15. CDR1 is MDHEN and CDR2 is SYDVKM in the germline V gene. The CDR3 DNA reads TGTGCCAGCAGTTTCGTTCCTGGAGCGGGGGATCGTGCCGGGGAGCTGTTTTTT. The encoded protein is CASSFVPGAGDRAGELFF.

This clonotype showed up just a few times. The rearrangement joins TRBV27 to TRBJ1-1; D possibly corresponds to TRBD1 (6 bases). The CDR3 consists of 16 residues. The V gene lost 4 bases and the J gene lost 1 base, with 16 bases spanning the gap. Germline-derived CDR1 and CDR2 are MNHEY and SMNVEV (reference sequence). This chain's CDR3 is CASSSTPGHANTEAFF. The CDR3 DNA follows: TGTGCCAGCAGTTCCACTCCGGGACATGCGAACACTGAAGCTTTCTTT.

This clonotype has more than one count but fewer than ten. The chain links TRBV29-1 to TRBJ2-2; 7 nucleotides line up with TRBD1. The CDR3 has 14 residues. Germline V gene sequence: CDR1 SQVTM, CDR2 ANQGSEA. Germline trimming cut 7 bases from V and 4 bases from J; bases unmatched to any gene: 9. The CDR3 protein is CSAKGPGGTGELFF. CDR3 bases: TGCAGCGCAAAGGGTCCAGGGGGCACCGGGGAGCTGTTTTTT.

This clonotype has a handful of counts. The chain uses TRBV2 and TRBJ1-2, with D perhaps TRBD1 (6 bases). The CDR3 extends over 14 amino acids. Trimming removed 1 base from V and 4 bases from J, with 10 bases in between. Germline CDR1 SNHLY, CDR2 FYNNEI. The CDR3 nucleotides read TGTGCCAGCAGTGAAGGGGGGCGCGGCTATGGCTACACCTTC. Translating it yields CASSEGGRGYGYTF.

Many counts were recorded for this clonotype. The genes are TRBV6-1 and TRBJ2-1, with a weak D call TRBD2 (7 bases). V was trimmed by 4 bases and J by 9 bases, leaving 13 bases between them. Germline V CDR1 and CDR2: MNHNS, SASEGT. The CDR3 extends over 13 amino acids. In DNA form, the CDR3 reads TGTGCCAGCAGTGGGGGGGGGCCTGGTGAGCAGTTCTTC. As protein: CASSGGGPGEQFF.

The chain carries TRBV6-5 and TRBJ2-7; D possibly corresponds to TRBD2 (6 bases). Germline values: CDR1 MNHEY, CDR2 SVGAGI. Trimming left V 7 bases short and J 1 base short, with 17 bases between. This CDR3 is 15 amino acids long. The CDR3 sequence: CASTKGYGGSYEQYF. The CDR3 bases are TGTGCCAGCACCAAAGGTTACGGAGGGTCCTACGAGCAGTACTTC.